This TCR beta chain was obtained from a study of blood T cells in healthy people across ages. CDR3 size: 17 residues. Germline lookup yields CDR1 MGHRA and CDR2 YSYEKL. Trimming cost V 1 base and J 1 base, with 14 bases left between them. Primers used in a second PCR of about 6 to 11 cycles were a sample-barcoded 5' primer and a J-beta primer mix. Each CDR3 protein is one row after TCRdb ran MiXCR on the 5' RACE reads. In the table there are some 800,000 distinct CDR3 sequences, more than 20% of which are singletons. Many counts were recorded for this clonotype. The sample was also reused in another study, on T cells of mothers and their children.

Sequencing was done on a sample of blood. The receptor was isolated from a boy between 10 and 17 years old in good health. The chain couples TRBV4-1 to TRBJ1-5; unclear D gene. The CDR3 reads CASSQAVSGGSNQPQHF. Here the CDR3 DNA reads TGCGCCAGCAGCCAAGCTGTCTCCGGCGGGAGCAATCAGCCCCAGCATTTT.